These T cell receptor beta chains were read from a single sample in a study of T cells after yellow fever vaccination. TCRdb reprocessed the 5' RACE reads via MiXCR and lists one record per CDR3 protein. The sample lists about 320,000 distinct CDR3 sequences, approximately 4% occurring once. Sequenced material: PBMCs, taken 15 days after the yellow fever booster vaccination. All receptors come from a young man who received the YFV17D yellow fever vaccine. Each CDR3 is given with its conserved first and last residue. D genes are given only for firm matches. For some rows the clone size is stated as once, few or many, or as a class when expanded; others skip it.

size,J,V,D,CDR3,DNA
NA,TRBJ1-2,TRBV6-5,TRBD1,CASSQTGGSLYGYTF,TGTGCCAGCAGTCAGACAGGGGGCTCTCTCTATGGCTACACCTTC
many,TRBJ2-1,TRBV4-2,TRBD2,CASSFPGLADNEQFF,TGTGCCAGCAGCTTCCCCGGACTAGCGGACAATGAGCAGTTCTTC
many,TRBJ2-5,TRBV9,NA,CASSVGQETQYF,TGTGCCAGCAGCGTAGGGCAAGAGACCCAGTACTTC
many,TRBJ2-3,TRBV5-1,NA,CASSLLMADTQYF,TGCGCCAGCAGCTTGCTTATGGCGGATACGCAGTATTTT
many,TRBJ2-5,TRBV4-3,TRBD2,CASSRLAGARETQYF,TGCGCCAGCAGCCGATTAGCGGGGGCCCGAGAGACCCAGTACTTC
many,TRBJ1-2,TRBV20-1,NA,CSARGSFPHGYTF,TGCAGTGCTAGGGGTAGCTTTCCCCATGGCTACACCTTC
many,TRBJ1-1,TRBV5-1,NA,CASSLVSGRSNTEAFF,TGCGCCAGCAGCTTGGTGTCAGGGCGTTCGAACACTGAAGCTTTCTTT
NA,TRBJ1-4,TRBV5-6,NA,CASSSVVGEKLFF,TGTGCCAGCAGCTCGGTTGTAGGGGAAAAACTGTTTTTT
few,TRBJ1-1,TRBV5-1,TRBD1,CASRLQGAEAFF,TGCGCCAGCAGACTCCAGGGGGCTGAAGCTTTCTTT
NA,TRBJ1-1,TRBV19,NA,CASSIWAAGSGTEAFF,TGTGCCAGTAGTATATGGGCTGCAGGGTCGGGCACTGAAGCTTTCTTT
few,TRBJ2-5,TRBV7-6,TRBD1,CASSGTGTGQETQYF,TGTGCCAGCAGCGGAACCGGGACAGGCCAAGAGACCCAGTACTTC
NA,TRBJ2-7,TRBV18,TRBD1,CASSPKDRAFTYEQYF,TGTGCCAGCTCACCTAAAGACAGGGCATTCACCTACGAGCAGTACTTC
many,TRBJ2-1,TRBV5-1,TRBD2,CASSLPGGRNEQFF,TGCGCCAGCAGCTTGCCGGGGGGGCGAAATGAGCAGTTCTTC
NA,TRBJ2-3,TRBV7-2,TRBD1,CASSLRQGAHTQYF,TGTGCCAGCAGCCTTCGACAGGGGGCACATACGCAGTATTTT
NA,TRBJ2-3,TRBV5-1,TRBD2,CASSFRGLATDTQYF,TGCGCCAGCAGCTTTAGGGGACTAGCTACCGATACGCAGTATTTT
few,TRBJ2-4,TRBV5-1,NA,CASSLEQGPDIQYF,TGCGCCAGCAGCTTGGAACAGGGCCCAGACATTCAGTACTTC
few,TRBJ2-1,TRBV7-9,TRBD2,CASSSPLAGENEQFF,TGTGCCAGCAGCTCCCCACTAGCGGGGGAAAATGAGCAGTTCTTC
many,TRBJ2-7,TRBV4-1,NA,CASSQAGGGYEQYF,TGCGCCAGCAGCCAAGCAGGGGGGGGCTACGAGCAGTACTTC
NA,TRBJ1-4,TRBV7-8,NA,CASSLGQAYSNEKLFF,TGTGCCAGCAGCTTGGGACAAGCCTACTCTAATGAAAAACTGTTTTTT
many,TRBJ2-5,TRBV6-1,TRBD2,CASSDFLLGLVETQYF,TGTGCCAGCAGTGACTTCTTATTAGGACTAGTAGAGACCCAGTACTTC
few,TRBJ1-2,TRBV6-5,NA,CASAPGSAYGYTF,TGTGCCAGCGCTCCCGGGTCTGCCTATGGCTACACCTTC
many,TRBJ2-7,TRBV3-1,NA,CASSQYTASYEQYF,TGTGCCAGCAGCCAGTACACAGCCTCCTACGAGCAGTACTTC
NA,TRBJ1-5,TRBV12-3/TRBV12-4,TRBD1,CASRRSGTGGNQPQHF,TGTGCCAGCAGACGATCCGGGACAGGGGGCAATCAGCCCCAGCATTTT
many,TRBJ1-1,TRBV5-1,NA,CASSSRTPNTEAFF,TGCGCCAGCAGCTCGAGGACGCCGAACACTGAAGCTTTCTTT
few,TRBJ1-3,TRBV7-3,NA,CASSPTGIGTIYF,TGTGCCAGCAGCCCCACCGGAATTGGCACCATATATTTT
few,TRBJ2-1,TRBV4-3,TRBD2,CASSQSRGAYNEQFF,TGCGCCAGCAGCCAATCTCGGGGGGCCTACAATGAGCAGTTCTTC
NA,TRBJ2-4,TRBV3-1,TRBD2,CASSRSEGRGIQYF,TGTGCCAGCAGCCGTTCTGAGGGGAGGGGCATTCAGTACTTC
NA,TRBJ1-2,TRBV13,NA,CASSFGEGAYGYTF,TGTGCCAGCAGCTTCGGCGAAGGAGCGTATGGCTACACCTTC
many,TRBJ1-6,TRBV7-9,TRBD1,CASSSGTGANSPLHF,TGTGCCAGCAGCTCTGGGACAGGGGCCAATTCACCCCTCCACTTT
many,TRBJ2-6,TRBV7-9,NA,CASSPGGHSPGANVLTF,TGTGCCAGCAGCCCGGGTGGCCACAGCCCTGGGGCCAACGTCCTGACTTTC
NA,TRBJ2-2,TRBV7-3,NA,CASSFEGVLTGELFF,TGTGCCAGCAGCTTTGAAGGGGTGTTAACCGGGGAGCTGTTTTTT
many,TRBJ1-4,TRBV9,NA,CASSGTGSREKLFF,TGTGCCAGCAGCGGAACAGGGTCGCGGGAAAAACTGTTTTTT
many,TRBJ2-7,TRBV19,TRBD1,CASSTLDRGTYEQYF,TGTGCCAGTAGTACCCTAGACAGGGGGACCTACGAGCAGTACTTC